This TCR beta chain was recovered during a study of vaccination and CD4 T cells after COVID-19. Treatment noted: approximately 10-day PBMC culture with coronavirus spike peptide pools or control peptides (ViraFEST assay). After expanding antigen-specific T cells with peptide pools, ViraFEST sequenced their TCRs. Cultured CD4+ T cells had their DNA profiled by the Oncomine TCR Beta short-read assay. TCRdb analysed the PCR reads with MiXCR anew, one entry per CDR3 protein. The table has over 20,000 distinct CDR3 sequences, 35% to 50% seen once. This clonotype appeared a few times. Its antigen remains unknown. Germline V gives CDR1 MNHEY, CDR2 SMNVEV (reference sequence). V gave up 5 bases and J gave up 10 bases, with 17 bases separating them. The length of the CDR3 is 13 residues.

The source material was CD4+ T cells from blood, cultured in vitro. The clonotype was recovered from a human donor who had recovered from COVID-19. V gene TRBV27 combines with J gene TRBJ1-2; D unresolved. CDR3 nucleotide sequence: TGTGCCAGCAGTCTAATTCCGACGAGCGCCTACACCTTC. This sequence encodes CASSLIPTSAYTF.